A selection of T cell receptor beta chains follows, all from one sample in a study of blood T cell repertoires in COVID-19. TCRdb's table, derived via immunoSEQ multiplex PCR, lists solely in-frame clones and lacks some. This repertoire shows 130,000 or so clones, roughly 90% found once; its top ten account for less than 2.5%. The sample comprised peripheral blood. These receptors originate from an older man with active COVID-19. Both conserved end residues are part of each CDR3. The D gene is left open where the match is weak. Clone size appears in some rows only: once, few, many, or a class for an expanded clone.

size: NA; V: TRBV28; J: TRBJ2-7; D: NA; DNA: TGTGCCAGCAGCCCAGGTTTTGACGAGCAGTACTTC; CDR3: CASSPGFDEQYF
size: NA; V: TRBV6-2/TRBV6-3; J: TRBJ2-3; D: NA; DNA: TGTGCCAGCAGTTACTCCCCGCGACAGCCATCCACAGATACGCAGTATTTT; CDR3: CASSYSPRQPSTDTQYF
size: NA; V: TRBV27; J: TRBJ2-3; D: NA; DNA: TGTGCCAGCAGTTCGGAGGGAATGGGCACAGATACGCAGTATTTT; CDR3: CASSSEGMGTDTQYF
size: NA; V: TRBV6-2/TRBV6-3; J: TRBJ1-1; D: NA; DNA: TGTGCCAGCAGTTACTCGATCGGGGGTAGGGCAGCTTTCTTT; CDR3: CASSYSIGGRAAFF
size: NA; V: TRBV19; J: TRBJ1-2; D: NA; DNA: TGTGCCAGTAGCAAAGGAACAGTCCTTCGGAATGGCTACACCTTC; CDR3: CASSKGTVLRNGYTF
size: NA; V: TRBV6-5; J: TRBJ1-1; D: NA; DNA: TGTGCCAGCAGTATTACGGGGACTGAAGCTTTCTTT; CDR3: CASSITGTEAFF
size: NA; V: TRBV18; J: TRBJ2-7; D: TRBD2; DNA: TGTGCCAGCTCACCGGCTAGCGGGATCTCCTACGAGCAGTACTTC; CDR3: CASSPASGISYEQYF
size: few; V: TRBV6-2/TRBV6-3; J: TRBJ2-3; D: TRBD2; DNA: TGTGCCAGCAGTCGGACTAGCGGAAGCACAGATACGCAGTATTTT; CDR3: CASSRTSGSTDTQYF
size: NA; V: TRBV28; J: TRBJ1-4; D: NA; DNA: TGTGCCAGCAGTATCACAGGGCCGGCTAATGAAAAACTGTTTTTT; CDR3: CASSITGPANEKLFF
size: few; V: TRBV7-9; J: TRBJ2-7; D: TRBD1; DNA: TGTGCCAGCAGCAGCATCCAGGGGGCGAAGGTCGAGCAGTACTTC; CDR3: CASSSIQGAKVEQYF
size: NA; V: TRBV28; J: TRBJ1-2; D: NA; DNA: TGTGCCAGCAGTTTCCGGGGGGCCGCTAACTATGGCTACACCTTC; CDR3: CASSFRGAANYGYTF
size: NA; V: TRBV6-5; J: TRBJ2-7; D: TRBD2; DNA: TGTGCCAGCAGTTACTCGAAGGGACTATACGAGCAGTACTTC; CDR3: CASSYSKGLYEQYF
size: NA; V: TRBV11-3; J: TRBJ2-2; D: NA; DNA: TGTGCCAGCAGCTATGGTAGTAACACCGGGGAGCTGTTTTTT; CDR3: CASSYGSNTGELFF
size: NA; V: TRBV24-1; J: TRBJ2-7; D: NA; DNA: TGTGCCACCAGTGATTTGAACGGCGAGCAGTACTTC; CDR3: CATSDLNGEQYF
size: NA; V: TRBV11-3; J: TRBJ2-5; D: TRBD1; DNA: TGTGCCAGCAGCGCAGGGACAGGGAGCGCCATGGAGACCCAGTACTTC; CDR3: CASSAGTGSAMETQYF
size: NA; V: TRBV7-9; J: TRBJ2-7; D: NA; DNA: TGTGCCAGCAGCCCCCGGGGGGCCTCCCGCCCCTACGAGCAGTACTTC; CDR3: CASSPRGASRPYEQYF
size: NA; V: TRBV19; J: TRBJ1-4; D: TRBD1; DNA: TGTGCCAGTAGAAAGGGACAGGGGGCCGGCATCTACGAAAAACTGTTTTTT; CDR3: CASRKGQGAGIYEKLFF
size: NA; V: TRBV29-1; J: TRBJ2-1; D: TRBD2; DNA: TGCAGCGTTGACTCCCCCCTTGGCCTAGCGGACAATGAGCAGTTCTTC; CDR3: CSVDSPLGLADNEQFF
size: NA; V: TRBV5-6; J: TRBJ1-1; D: TRBD1; DNA: TGTGCCAGCAGCTTGCTAGGACAGGGCGGGGACACTGAAGCTTTCTTT; CDR3: CASSLLGQGGDTEAFF
size: NA; V: TRBV24-1; J: TRBJ2-5; D: TRBD1; DNA: TGTGCCACCAGTGATTTGAAGGACAGGGGGATAAACCAAGAGACCCAGTACTTC; CDR3: CATSDLKDRGINQETQYF
size: NA; V: TRBV19; J: TRBJ1-4; D: NA; DNA: TGTGCCAGTAGTCCGAGTCAGCAGGGAACTAATGAAAAACTGTTTTTT; CDR3: CASSPSQQGTNEKLFF
size: NA; V: TRBV24-1; J: TRBJ2-5; D: TRBD1; DNA: TGTGCCACCAGTGAACCTACATCTTCCGGGACAGGGGCGGGAGAGACCCAGTACTTC; CDR3: CATSEPTSSGTGAGETQYF
size: NA; V: TRBV7-3; J: TRBJ2-5; D: TRBD2; DNA: TGTGCCAGCAGCTTAGCGGGACTAGGCGAGACCCAGTACTTC; CDR3: CASSLAGLGETQYF
size: NA; V: TRBV10-3; J: TRBJ2-1; D: TRBD2; DNA: TGTGCCATCTCGTCGAGCGGGAATCACAATGAGCAGTTCTTC; CDR3: CAISSSGNHNEQFF
size: NA; V: TRBV7-2; J: TRBJ2-1; D: TRBD2; DNA: TGTGCCAGCAGCTTAGCCGACTGGGGAGGGAGCAATGAGCAGTTCTTC; CDR3: CASSLADWGGSNEQFF
size: NA; V: TRBV20-1; J: TRBJ2-6; D: NA; DNA: TGCAGTGCTAGTAACTCCGGGGCCAACGTCCTGACTTTC; CDR3: CSASNSGANVLTF
size: NA; V: TRBV11-1; J: TRBJ2-5; D: TRBD2; DNA: TGTGCCAGCACCCCCGGGGAGGGAGAGACCCAGTACTTC; CDR3: CASTPGEGETQYF
size: NA; V: TRBV11-2; J: TRBJ2-2; D: NA; DNA: TGTGCCAGCAGCTTAGACCCCTCCACCGGGGAGCTGTTTTTT; CDR3: CASSLDPSTGELFF
size: NA; V: TRBV6-6; J: TRBJ1-2; D: NA; DNA: TGTGCCAGCATTGGGGGCGCCGTAAGTGGCTACACCTTC; CDR3: CASIGGAVSGYTF
size: once; V: TRBV28; J: TRBJ1-1; D: TRBD1; DNA: TGTGCCAGCAGTCTATACAGGGGGCCCTCTGAAGCTTTCTTT; CDR3: CASSLYRGPSEAFF
size: NA; V: TRBV5-1; J: TRBJ2-7; D: TRBD1; DNA: TGCGCCAGCAGCCTAAACGGACAGGGGTCCAACGAGCAGTACTTC; CDR3: CASSLNGQGSNEQYF
size: NA; V: TRBV20-1; J: TRBJ2-3; D: NA; DNA: TGCACCGCACACAGGCCGGATACGCAGTATTTT; CDR3: CTAHRPDTQYF
size: NA; V: TRBV19; J: TRBJ2-3; D: NA; DNA: TGTGCCAGTAGTGCTAGCGACACAGATACGCAGTATTTT; CDR3: CASSASDTDTQYF
size: NA; V: TRBV7-9; J: TRBJ2-1; D: TRBD2; DNA: TGTGCCAGCAGCCTAACTAGCGGGAGGGCCGATGAGCAGTTCTTC; CDR3: CASSLTSGRADEQFF
size: NA; V: TRBV18; J: TRBJ2-5; D: TRBD2; DNA: TGTGCCAGCTCACCAAGGAGCGGGAGTGGGGAGACCCAGTACTTC; CDR3: CASSPRSGSGETQYF
size: NA; V: TRBV24-1; J: TRBJ2-1; D: NA; DNA: TGTGCCACCAGTGATCCCTCAGGGTCAAGCTCCTACAATGAGCAGTTCTTC; CDR3: CATSDPSGSSSYNEQFF
size: NA; V: TRBV30; J: TRBJ1-5; D: TRBD1; DNA: TGTGCCTGGACCCCCCGGGACAGGGACAGTCAGCCCCAGCATTTT; CDR3: CAWTPRDRDSQPQHF
size: NA; V: TRBV6-4; J: TRBJ2-6; D: NA; DNA: TGTGCCAGCAGTGAGGCAGGGTATACTGGGGCCAACGTCCTGACTTTC; CDR3: CASSEAGYTGANVLTF
size: NA; V: TRBV6-5; J: TRBJ1-5; D: NA; DNA: TGTGCCAGCAGACGGGGGGGGAATCAGCCCCAGCATTTT; CDR3: CASRRGGNQPQHF
size: few; V: TRBV30; J: TRBJ1-6; D: NA; DNA: TGTGCCTCTCGGAGGGAGGGCAGGGACAATTCACCCCTCCACTTT; CDR3: CASRREGRDNSPLHF
size: NA; V: TRBV24-1; J: TRBJ2-5; D: NA; DNA: TGTGCCACCAGTGATTTGTTTTCAGGGAGGGAGACCCAGTACTTC; CDR3: CATSDLFSGRETQYF
size: NA; V: TRBV27; J: TRBJ2-3; D: TRBD1; DNA: TGTGCCAGCAGACAGGGGTATAGCACAGATACGCAGTATTTT; CDR3: CASRQGYSTDTQYF
size: NA; V: TRBV3-1/TRBV3-2; J: TRBJ1-1; D: NA; DNA: TGTGCCAGCAGCCCCAGAGGTCTCGGACAGATAAACACTGAAGCTTTCTTT; CDR3: CASSPRGLGQINTEAFF
size: NA; V: TRBV6-5; J: TRBJ2-7; D: TRBD2; DNA: TGTGCCACCGGGACTAGCGGCACCTCCTACGAGCAGTACTTC; CDR3: CATGTSGTSYEQYF
size: NA; V: TRBV11-2; J: TRBJ1-4; D: TRBD1; DNA: TGTGCCAGCAGGGGGACAGGGAATGAAAAACTGTTTTTT; CDR3: CASRGTGNEKLFF
size: NA; V: TRBV5-1; J: TRBJ2-7; D: TRBD2; DNA: TGCGCCAGCAGCTTGGATCCCGGGACTAGCGGGAGAGGGCACTTC; CDR3: CASSLDPGTSGRGHF
size: NA; V: TRBV6-2/TRBV6-3; J: TRBJ2-7; D: TRBD2; DNA: TGTGCCAGCAGTTACCCGCCCGGGAGGCTCTCCTACGAGCAGTACTTC; CDR3: CASSYPPGRLSYEQYF
size: once; V: TRBV2; J: TRBJ2-1; D: TRBD1; DNA: TGTGCCAGCAGTACCGGACAGGACCGTTACAATGAGCAGTTCTTC; CDR3: CASSTGQDRYNEQFF
size: NA; V: TRBV28; J: TRBJ1-5; D: NA; DNA: TGTGCCAGCAGTTTCAGGGCTACCCTAAATCAGCCCCAGCATTTT; CDR3: CASSFRATLNQPQHF
size: NA; V: TRBV18; J: TRBJ2-7; D: TRBD2; DNA: TGTGCCAGCGCGGGGGGGGCTAGCGACAACTCCTACGAGCAGTACTTC; CDR3: CASAGGASDNSYEQYF
size: NA; V: TRBV5-4; J: TRBJ2-7; D: TRBD2; DNA: TGTGCCAGCAGCCCGGGAGCGGGAGGTTCCTACGAGCAGTACTTC; CDR3: CASSPGAGGSYEQYF